What follows are 9 T cell receptor beta chains derived from one specimen sequenced in a study of cytomegalovirus exposure and HLA in healthy donors. Data came from immunoSEQ multiplex PCR; TCRdb stores just in-frame clones and leaves some out. The sample holds hundreds of thousands of clones, 75% to 90% seen once. Sample: PBMCs. The receptors come from a woman aged 18-29 years in good health and CMV-seronegative.

The V call is TRBV4-2, the J call TRBJ2-4; TRBD1 might be the D (7 bases). CDR1 is LGHNA, CDR2 YNFKEQ, per germline. The CDR3 is made up of 15 amino acids. Trimming took off 5 bases at V and 8 bases at J, with 19 bases between the two ends. The chain's CDR3 is CASSGGTGTAYIQYF. The DNA for the CDR3 is TGTGCCAGCAGCGGGGGGACCGGGACAGCCTACATTCAGTACTTC.

V and J are TRBV28 and TRBJ2-7, with 11 bases fitting TRBD1. The CDR3 contains 18 residues. Trimming took 2 bases from V and 5 from J; bases not matched to a gene: 14. Germline V gene sequence: CDR1 MDHEN, CDR2 SYDVKM. CDR3 nucleotide sequence: TGTGCCAGCAGTTTAGACCCCGGGACAGGGGGTTTCGTACACGAGCAGTACTTC. It encodes CASSLDPGTGGFVHEQYF.

This clone was seen only a few times. This chain connects TRBV4-1 to TRBJ1-5, with unresolved D. The CDR3 covers 13 residues. Trimming took off 0 bases at V and 6 bases at J, with 6 bases between the two ends. The V gene's germline CDR1 is MGHRA and CDR2 YSYEKL. The DNA for the CDR3 is TGCGCCAGCAGCCAAGATTGGTCTCAGCCCCAGCATTTT. Translating it yields CASSQDWSQPQHF.

This clone was counted between two and nine times. The gene calls are TRBV7-9 and TRBJ2-7; no clear D. This CDR3 contains 13 residues. Germline V gene lookup returns CDR1 SEHNR and CDR2 FQNEAQ (reference sequence). V was trimmed by 5 bases and J by 6 bases, leaving 14 bases between them. CDR3 amino acids: CASSPRIEGEQYF. In DNA form, the CDR3 reads TGTGCCAGCAGCCCGCGGATTGAAGGCGAGCAGTACTTC.

V and J are TRBV5-1 and TRBJ2-3; D is possibly TRBD2 (6 bases). The V and J ends lost 4 bases and 6 bases respectively, with 6 bases between them. CDR1 and CDR2 from the germline V gene are SGHRS and YFSETQ. The CDR3 extends over 11 amino acids. The CDR3 region is CASSAGDTQYF. The CDR3 DNA is TGCGCCAGCAGCGCGGGGGATACGCAGTATTTT.

V usage is TRBV2 and J usage is TRBJ2-6, with unresolved D. Germline CDR1 SNHLY, CDR2 FYNNEI. Trimming took 4 bases from V and 0 from J, leaving 7 bases between them. The CDR3 loop spans 15 amino acids. CDR3 DNA sequence: TGTGCCAGCAGTGGGTACAACTCTGGGGCCAACGTCCTGACTTTC. It encodes CASSGYNSGANVLTF.

The rearrangement links TRBV18 to TRBJ1-2; the D is unclear. The ends were cut back, 5 bases at V and 5 bases at J, with 6 bases in the middle. Germline values: CDR1 KGHSH, CDR2 LQKENI. This CDR3 region has 11 residues. CDR3 amino acids: CASSADYGYTF. In DNA form, the CDR3 reads TGTGCCAGCTCAGCCGATTATGGCTACACCTTC.

J is TRBJ1-6 and V is TRBV27; the D is unclear. The CDR3 consists of 12 residues. CDR1 and CDR2 (germline): MNHEY, SMNVEV (reference sequence). V was shortened by 4 bases and J by 10 bases, with 8 bases between the two germline ends. In DNA form, the CDR3 reads TGTGCCAGCAGTTGGACGGGATCACCCCTCCACTTT. Translation: CASSWTGSPLHF.

The chain joins TRBV2 to TRBJ1-5; 7 nucleotides line up with TRBD1. With 2 bases clipped from V and 7 bases from J, the junction kept 2 bases outside the gene matches. Germline V gives CDR1 SNHLY, CDR2 FYNNEI. This CDR3 is built from 13 residues. In DNA form, the CDR3 reads TGTGCCAGCAGTGAAAGGGGGCTGCAGCCCCAGCATTTT. Its protein product is CASSERGLQPQHF.